This entry describes one T cell receptor (beta chain). Its antigen is undetermined. This sample was included in a study of Ad26.COV2.S vaccination and SARS-CoV-2 variants. Looking at the study overall: Ad26.COV2.S given intramuscularly, once or twice 56 days apart. Study observations and caveats: There was a possibility that the TCR breadth and depth analyses underestimated total T cell responses.

Profiling relied on immunoSEQ multiplex PCR, and the TCRdb table lists in-frame clones only, not all of them. The sample consists of some 390,000 clones, 80% to 90% of them appearing once. Documented treatment: approximately 18 received Ad26.COV2.S at low or high dose, single or two shots; about 5 received placebo; per-sample allocation not given. Repertoires come from day 63 after the first vaccine or placebo injection. This specimen consisted of peripheral blood, obtained in a trial of Ad26.COV2.S vaccine versus placebo. This TCR came from a person between 18 and 60 years old who received the Ad26.COV2.S COVID-19 vaccine or a placebo.

In DNA, the CDR3 is TGTGCCATCCGGAGGGGGCAGACGGGGGGCTACACCTTC. It specifies CAIRRGQTGGYTF. V is TRBV6-5 and J is TRBJ1-2; 7 nucleotides align to TRBD1. CDR3 length equals 13 residues. V was clipped by 10 bases and J by 8 bases; unmatched bases: 13. Per germline, CDR1 MNHEY and CDR2 SVGAGI.